What follows are 32 T cell receptor beta chains derived from one specimen sequenced in a study of T-cell memory formation after mild COVID-19. TCRdb used MiXCR to reprocess the 5' RACE reads, holding one entry per CDR3 protein. The data show approximately 150,000 distinct CDR3 sequences, approximately 12% seen once. The material sequenced was PBMCs or a T cell subset sorted from them (not recorded which). Receptors were obtained from a man aged 18 to 29 who had mild COVID-19 (a few samples of this study predate the infection). Cell type and time point are not known.

V is TRBV3-1 and J is TRBJ2-3; D perhaps matches TRBD1 (6 bases). The ends were cut back, 5 bases at V and 1 base at J, with 16 bases in the middle. The CDR3 runs 16 residues. Germline V CDR1 and CDR2: LGHDT, YNNKEL (reference sequence). The CDR3 loop is CASSNLQGRGTDTQYF. DNA of the CDR3: TGTGCCAGCAGCAACTTACAGGGTAGAGGCACAGATACGCAGTATTTT.

This clonotype was detected a few times. The chain employs TRBV6-2 or TRBV6-3 and TRBJ1-2; TRBD1 is a possible D gene (6 bases). Deletions cut 5 bases from V and 6 bases from J, with 16 bases between. This CDR3 contains 14 residues. Germline V gene data show CDR1 as MNHEY and CDR2 as SVGEGT. The CDR3 DNA reads as TGTGCCAGCAGTATACAACAGGGAATGGATGGCTACACCTTC. Protein product: CASSIQQGMDGYTF.

In its sample, this clonotype was seen many times. The chain uses TRBV12-3 or TRBV12-4 and TRBJ1-1; D perhaps matches TRBD1 (6 bases). CDR3 length: 12 residues. Trimming stripped 7 bases from V and 6 bases from J, with 12 bases between. CDR3 bases: TGTGCCAGCACCCGGGAGGGGGCTGAAGCTTTCTTT. Protein sequence: CASTREGAEAFF.

There are many counts of this clonotype. The V gene is TRBV5-1, the J gene TRBJ2-7, with 7 bases matching TRBD1. The CDR3 length is 17 residues. Germline CDR1 is SGHRS and CDR2 is YFSETQ. After removal of 0 bases from V and 2 bases from J, the junction contained 11 bases not matched to a gene. The CDR3 nucleotides read TGCGCCAGCAGCTTGGAGTTCAGGGGACAGAAAACCTACGAGCAGTACTTC. Its protein product is CASSLEFRGQKTYEQYF.

The rearrangement links TRBV20-1 to TRBJ1-6; D ambiguous. The length of the CDR3 is 14 residues. Germline-derived CDR1 and CDR2 are DFQATT and SNEGSKA (reference sequence). V was cut by 6 bases and J by 7 bases, with 16 bases left in between. The CDR3 sequence: CSALAALKNSPLHF. The CDR3 coding sequence is TGCAGTGCGCTAGCGGCCCTGAAAAATTCACCCCTCCACTTT.

The rearrangement uses TRBV4-2 and TRBJ1-4; TRBD1 aligns across 10 bases. J lost 5 bases, V lost 0 bases, and 3 bases had no gene match. The CDR3 contains 16 residues. Per the germline V gene, CDR1 is LGHNA and CDR2 is YNFKEQ. The CDR3 is CASSQEPGQGNEKLFF. DNA of the CDR3: TGTGCCAGCAGCCAAGAACCGGGACAGGGGAATGAAAAACTGTTTTTT.

At least ten counts were recorded for this clonotype. The chain uses TRBV5-5 and TRBJ2-7; 8 bases map to TRBD1. Germline CDR1 SGHKS, CDR2 YYEKEE (reference sequence). Trimming took 0 bases from V and 3 from J; bases not matched to a gene: 11. The CDR3 contains 17 residues. Here the CDR3 reads CASSLVPGTGVLYEQYV. The CDR3 DNA reads TGTGCCAGCAGCTTGGTCCCCGGGACAGGAGTCCTCTACGAGCAGTACGTC.

The chain carries TRBV7-3 and TRBJ2-5; weak D call: TRBD2 (5 bases). The V gene lost 9 bases and the J gene lost 5 bases, with 13 bases spanning the gap. Germline CDR1 reads SGHTA; CDR2 reads FQGTGA. The CDR3 is 12 amino acids. The CDR3 loop reads CASGSPGETQYF. For the CDR3, the DNA is TGTGCCAGTGGCTCCCCGGGGGAGACCCAGTACTTC.

This clonotype was recorded a few times. V usage is TRBV5-1 and J usage is TRBJ2-1; TRBD2 might be the D (5 bases). CDR3 size: 17 residues. V gave up 1 base and J gave up 0 bases, with 14 bases separating them. Germline loops: CDR1 SGHRS, CDR2 YFSETQ. CDR3 sequence: CASSLLLRTLSYNEQFF. DNA of the CDR3: TGCGCCAGCAGCTTGTTACTACGGACTCTCTCCTACAATGAGCAGTTCTTC.

This clonotype was picked up many times. The genes are TRBV5-1 and TRBJ2-7; D unclear. V shed 3 bases and J shed 2 bases, with 12 bases lying between them. Germline V gives CDR1 SGHRS, CDR2 YFSETQ. CDR3 length: 14 residues. The CDR3 nucleotides are TGCGCCAGCAGCTCCAGGAAGGGTCCCTACGAGCAGTACGTC. Its translation is CASSSRKGPYEQYV.

V gene TRBV4-1 combines with J gene TRBJ2-4; TRBD1 might be the D (6 bases). The CDR3 loop spans 16 amino acids. V gave up 1 base and J gave up 1 base, with 11 bases separating them. Germline values: CDR1 MGHRA, CDR2 YSYEKL. CDR3 coding DNA: TGCGCCAGCAGCCAAGGTGTGCAGGGGGCCAAAAACATTCAGTACTTC. Amino acids: CASSQGVQGAKNIQYF.

The chain has TRBV6-1 and TRBJ2-2; tentative D call: TRBD1 (6 bases). Trimming left V 7 bases short and J 4 bases short, with 16 bases between. CDR1 and CDR2 from the germline V gene are MNHNS and SASEGT. The CDR3 runs to 15 residues. The CDR3 sequence is CASMETGRLTGELFF. The DNA for the CDR3 is TGTGCCAGCATGGAGACAGGCCGCCTCACCGGGGAGCTGTTTTTT.

This chain links TRBV6-6 with TRBJ2-7, with a possible D match to TRBD1 (5 bases). Germline-derived CDR1 and CDR2 are MNHNY and SVGAGI (reference sequence). The CDR3 has 16 residues. Trimming took 0 bases from V and 0 from J, leaving 12 bases between them. CDR3: CASSYSIRQGSYEQYF. The DNA for the CDR3 is TGTGCCAGCAGTTACTCGATTCGGCAGGGCTCCTACGAGCAGTACTTC.

This clonotype was counted a few times. As DNA, the CDR3 is TGTGCCAGCACTTTTAGGACAGGGGGAGAGACCCAGTACTTC. Residues: CASTFRTGGETQYF. This rearrangement joins TRBV2 to TRBJ2-5, with 10 bases lining up with TRBD1. Germline lookup yields CDR1 SNHLY and CDR2 FYNNEI. The length of the CDR3 is 14 residues. The V gene end was trimmed by 7 bases and the J gene end by 4 bases; junction bases not matched to a gene: 6. Supplemented by reference TRBV2 and TRBJ2-5, the full variable domain reads EPEVTQTPSHQVTQMGQEVILRCVPISNHLYFYWYRQILGQKVEFLVSFYNNEISEKSEIFDDQFSVERPDGSNFTLKIRSTKLEDSAMYFCASTFRTGGETQYFGPGTRLLVL.

This clonotype was seen a handful of times. The chain uses TRBV20-1 and TRBJ2-7; weak D call: TRBD2 (5 bases). Deletions cut 3 bases from V and 0 bases from J, with 12 bases between. The CDR3 runs to 14 residues. The germline gives CDR1 DFQATT, CDR2 SNEGSKA (reference sequence). As DNA, the CDR3 is TGCAGTGCTAGGGACTTACTGAGCTCCTACGAGCAGTACGTC. Encoded protein: CSARDLLSSYEQYV.

The chain combines TRBV3-1 with TRBJ1-1, with D unclear. CDR1 and CDR2 from the germline V gene are LGHDT and YNNKEL (reference sequence). V lost 1 base to trimming and J lost 5 bases, with 8 bases between them. This CDR3 comprises 13 residues. This chain's CDR3 is CASSQVFSTEAFF. DNA of the CDR3: TGTGCCAGCAGCCAAGTATTCAGTACTGAAGCTTTCTTT.

This clonotype has a handful of counts. The chain carries TRBV18 and TRBJ2-5; D is unresolved. V lost 2 bases and J 4 bases, leaving 8 bases between the germline ends. CDR3 size: 13 residues. Germline lookup yields CDR1 KGHSH and CDR2 LQKENI. The CDR3 bases are TGTGCCAGCTCACCATCCCTACGAGAGACCCAGTACTTC. It translates to CASSPSLRETQYF.

The sample holds a few counts of this clonotype. The chain links TRBV14 to TRBJ2-2; D gene uncertain. The V end was cut by 4 bases, the J end by 1 base, with 4 bases between. This CDR3 is 13 amino acids long. Per the germline V gene, CDR1 is SGHDN and CDR2 is FVKESK. DNA of the CDR3: TGTGCCAGCAGCCGGATGAACACCGGGGAGCTGTTTTTT. It specifies CASSRMNTGELFF.

The chain couples TRBV5-8 to TRBJ2-2; D unclear. There are 13 residues in the CDR3. From germline, CDR1 is SGHTS and CDR2 YDEGEE. V lost 2 bases and J 5 bases, leaving 7 bases between the germline ends. Written as DNA, the CDR3 is TGTGCCAGCAGCTTCTTGACTACCGGGGAGCTGTTTTTT. Amino acid sequence: CASSFLTTGELFF.

This chain connects TRBV27 to TRBJ1-1, with a tentative D call TRBD1 (5 bases). The V end was cut by 7 bases, the J end by 5 bases, with 20 bases between. The germline V gene encodes CDR1 MNHEY and CDR2 SMNVEV (reference sequence). The CDR3 runs 15 residues. CDR3 in DNA: TGTGCCAGCAATCCGTGGCAGGGAAAGCTGACTGAAGCTTTCTTT. Amino acids: CASNPWQGKLTEAFF.

The chain employs TRBV12-3 or TRBV12-4 and TRBJ1-6, with unresolved D. With 3 bases removed from V and 10 bases from J, the gap between germline ends came to 13 bases. CDR3 length: 14 residues. For the CDR3, the DNA is TGTGCCAGCAGTTTGGGCGGGTATCAGTCACCCCTCCACTTT. Translation: CASSLGGYQSPLHF.

This clonotype was picked up a small number of times. The chain recombines TRBV12-3 or TRBV12-4 with TRBJ2-1; D is possibly TRBD2 (6 bases). With 4 bases removed from V and 12 bases from J, the gap between germline ends came to 16 bases. The CDR3 contains 13 residues. CDR3 protein: CASSSRLVGAQFF. CDR3 coding DNA: TGTGCCAGCAGTTCGAGACTAGTCGGTGCGCAGTTCTTC.

The rearrangement joins TRBV10-3 to TRBJ2-7; unclear D gene. The V end was cut by 2 bases, the J end by 5 bases, with 13 bases between. There are 14 residues in the CDR3. Germline loops: CDR1 ENHRY, CDR2 SYGVKD. CDR3 sequence: CAISESLSSNEQYV. CDR3 in DNA: TGTGCCATCAGTGAGAGTCTTAGCTCAAACGAGCAGTACGTC.

The table lists this clonotype with a few counts. This chain joins TRBV7-2 and TRBJ2-7, with D perhaps being TRBD1 or TRBD2 (5 bases each). V lost 5 bases and J lost 10, with 15 bases in between. This CDR3 region has 12 residues. CDR1 is SGHTA, CDR2 FQGNSA, per germline. The CDR3 is CASSNHPGLQYV. The CDR3, as DNA: TGTGCCAGCAGCAACCACCCGGGGCTTCAGTACGTC.

This clonotype was counted many times. The rearrangement joins TRBV7-2 to TRBJ2-5; 11 nucleotides match TRBD2. Trimming took 5 bases from V and 7 from J; bases not matched to a gene: 12. The CDR3 is 16 amino acids. Germline loops: CDR1 SGHTA, CDR2 FQGNSA. DNA for the CDR3: TGTGCCAGCAGCGCCCCGGGTAGCGGGGGGGTCGGGACCCAGTACTTC. As protein: CASSAPGSGGVGTQYF.

This chain joins TRBV24-1 and TRBJ1-1, with no clear D. V lost 0 bases to trimming and J lost 1 base, with 5 bases between them. Germline CDR1 reads KGHDR; CDR2 reads SFDVKD. The CDR3 contains 14 residues. CDR3 loop: CATSDLQRNTEAFF. The CDR3 nucleotides are TGTGCCACCAGTGATTTGCAACGGAACACTGAAGCTTTCTTT.

There are a few counts of this clonotype. The rearrangement uses TRBV19 and TRBJ2-2, with D possibly TRBD2 on 6 matching bases. V lost 11 bases and J 6 bases, leaving 13 bases between the germline ends. The CDR3 totals 12 residues. Germline V gene sequence: CDR1 LNHDA, CDR2 SQIVND (reference sequence). CDR3 in amino acids: CAAGIPAGELFF. Here the CDR3 DNA reads TGTGCCGCGGGAATTCCGGCCGGGGAGCTGTTTTTT.

The chain carries TRBV6-5 and TRBJ2-2, with D perhaps TRBD1 (6 bases). Germline-derived CDR1 and CDR2 are MNHEY and SVGAGI. The CDR3 is made up of 16 amino acids. The V gene lost 6 bases and the J gene lost 3 bases, with 17 bases spanning the gap. CDR3 residues: CASRGARKPDTGELFF. The CDR3 region has the DNA TGTGCCAGCAGGGGGGCGAGGAAACCAGACACCGGGGAGCTGTTTTTT.

The chain couples TRBV2 to TRBJ2-5; no firm D call. V gave up 6 bases and J gave up 2 bases, with 7 bases separating them. Germline V lookup: CDR1 SNHLY, CDR2 FYNNEI. CDR3 length: 12 amino acids. The CDR3 loop is CASRRIQETQYF. The CDR3 region has the DNA TGTGCCAGCAGACGAATACAAGAGACCCAGTACTTC. The full variable domain, its missing parts supplied by reference TRBV2 and TRBJ2-5, is EPEVTQTPSHQVTQMGQEVILRCVPISNHLYFYWYRQILGQKVEFLVSFYNNEISEKSEIFDDQFSVERPDGSNFTLKIRSTKLEDSAMYFCASRRIQETQYFGPGTRLLVL.

There are a few counts of this clonotype. CDR3 sequence: CASSLASETQYF. The CDR3 region has the DNA TGTGCCAGCAGCTTGGCCTCAGAGACCCAGTACTTC. V usage is TRBV5-6 and J usage is TRBJ2-5; no clear D gene. Trimming cost V 0 bases and J 4 bases, with 4 bases left between them. The CDR3 has 12 residues. From germline, CDR1 is SGHDT and CDR2 YYEEEE.

This clonotype was observed at least ten times. The gene calls are TRBV5-1 and TRBJ1-5; weak D call: TRBD1 (5 bases). V was pared by 0 bases and J by 3 bases, with 10 bases between. Germline CDR1 and CDR2: SGHRS and YFSETQ. This CDR3 has 15 amino acids. The CDR3 region is CASSLGGVINQPQHF. CDR3 bases: TGCGCCAGCAGCTTGGGGGGGGTCATCAATCAGCCCCAGCATTTT.

This clonotype turned up a few times. The chain combines TRBV27 with TRBJ2-5; TRBD2 agrees at 8 bases. The CDR3 runs 18 residues. V lost 2 bases to trimming and J lost 5 bases; unmatched junction nucleotides: 16. Per germline, CDR1 MNHEY and CDR2 SMNVEV (reference sequence). DNA of the CDR3: TGTGCCAGCAGTTTACGGATTAGCGGGACACTCCTGGGGGAGACCCAGTACTTC. This translates into CASSLRISGTLLGETQYF.